The T cell receptor beta chain described here comes from a study of T cell repertoires in cytomegalovirus infection. TCRdb reprocessed the reads with MiXCR, giving one entry per CDR3 protein. Of some 920,000 distinct CDR3 sequences in the sample, less than 40% were seen once. As to this clonotype: Its target is not known.

This TCR was recovered from a human donor in good health (CMV status not recorded). Some clones in this sample may be carry-over from other donors' samples. The sequencing used cultured CD8+ T cells from PBMCs, collected from culture after CMV antigen stimulation.

The CDR3 protein is CASREPGQFPSFTDTQYF. The CDR3 DNA reads TGTGCCAGCAGGGAACCGGGACAGTTTCCCTCCTTCACAGATACGCAGTATTTT. V is TRBV6-1 and J is TRBJ2-3; 7 positions match TRBD1. CDR1 MNHNS and CDR2 SASEGT come from the germline V gene. The CDR3 runs to 18 residues. V trimming: 6 bases; J trimming: 2 bases; junction bases outside the gene matches: 17.